This TCR beta chain was sequenced for a study of CD8+ T cells in alopecia areata. Study-wide findings and caveats: Possibly because of HLA-related factors, TCR sharing was less clear across patients than in mice.

Treatment in this sample: oral pan-JAK inhibitor, 5-10 mg twice daily. Punch biopsies of lesional scalp, plus peripheral blood, were taken from alopecia areata patients. Both CD4+ and CD8+ T cells were separated by sorting PBMCs. Comments on this clone: Antigen specificity is unknown.

This CDR3 contains 16 residues. CDR1 and CDR2 (germline): SGHRS, YFSETQ. V was trimmed by 5 bases and J by 7 bases, leaving 24 bases between them. TCR sequencing used cDNA made by reverse transcription of extracted RNA. TCRdb keeps only in-frame clones here, not all; method: immunoSEQ multiplex PCR. This sample has about 180,000 clones; about 51% occur once, and the top ten carry about a tenth. The chain employs TRBV5-1 and TRBJ1-1; possibly TRBD1 for D (6 bases). The receptor was isolated from a human donor with alopecia areata. This material consisted of CD8+ T cells sorted from blood, taken at roughly week 53, from a patient treated with tofacitinib. In nucleotides, the CDR3 is TGCGCCAGCAGAAACTCGGGTTTAACAGGGTTCGGTGAAGCTTTCTTT. It encodes CASRNSGLTGFGEAFF.